These 19 T cell receptor beta chains share one sample of origin, sequenced in a study of blood T cell repertoires in COVID-19. The table came from immunoSEQ multiplex PCR; TCRdb's copy has only in-frame clones and leaves some out. Of 300,000 to 400,000 clones in the sample, less than 90% are singletons; the top ten hold around 7.5%. Sequenced sample: peripheral blood. All receptors come from an older woman with COVID-19, enrolled during active disease.

The V and J genes are TRBV6-5 and TRBJ2-7, with 7 bases aligning to TRBD1. CDR3 length equals 14 residues. The V gene end was trimmed by 5 bases and the J gene end by 4 bases; junction bases not matched to a gene: 8. Germline values: CDR1 MNHEY, CDR2 SVGAGI. This chain's CDR3 is CASSTDRAGYEQYF. CDR3 bases: TGTGCCAGCAGTACCGACAGGGCGGGTTACGAGCAGTACTTC.

The chain joins TRBV18 to TRBJ2-6, with 8 bases aligning to TRBD1. Germline V gene data show CDR1 as KGHSH and CDR2 as LQKENI. J gave up 4 bases and V 4 bases, and 6 bases lay outside the gene matches. The CDR3 is made up of 16 amino acids. The CDR3 sequence: CASSQTGQAGANVLTF. CDR3 DNA: TGTGCCAGCTCACAAACGGGACAGGCCGGGGCCAACGTCCTGACTTTC.

The V call is TRBV6-6, the J call TRBJ1-5; tentatively, D is TRBD1 (5 bases). CDR1 and CDR2 (germline): MNHNY, SVGAGI (reference sequence). The V gene lost 7 bases and the J gene lost 0 bases, with 13 bases spanning the gap. This CDR3 is built from 15 residues. The CDR3 is CASTTTDNSNQPQHF. In DNA form, the CDR3 reads TGTGCCAGCACCACGACAGATAATAGCAATCAGCCCCAGCATTTT.

J is TRBJ2-5 and V is TRBV7-9, with D possibly matching TRBD1 (5 bases). CDR1 and CDR2 from the germline V gene are SEHNR and FQNEAQ (reference sequence). V lost 5 bases and J lost 2, with 12 bases in between. CDR3 length equals 14 residues. The CDR3 loop is CASSLTGWQETQYF. The CDR3 DNA sequence: TGTGCCAGCAGCCTCACAGGATGGCAAGAGACCCAGTACTTC.

The chain is built from TRBV10-3 and TRBJ2-3; 11 nucleotides match TRBD2. From germline, CDR1 is ENHRY and CDR2 SYGVKD. The V segment lost 6 bases and the J segment 6 bases; nucleotides outside the gene matches: 8. The CDR3 is 15 residues long. CDR3 loop: CAIRTSGGGSDTQYF. The CDR3 coding sequence is TGTGCCATCAGAACTAGCGGGGGAGGCTCGGATACGCAGTATTTT.

The chain is built from TRBV2 and TRBJ1-4, with no clear D. Germline lookup yields CDR1 SNHLY and CDR2 FYNNEI. There are 14 residues in the CDR3. Trimming took 6 bases from V and 8 from J, leaving 16 bases between them. CDR3 DNA: TGTGCCAGCAGGGTGAGGGTTGGTGGGGAAAAACTGTTTTTT. Translating gives CASRVRVGGEKLFF.

The rearrangement uses TRBV5-4 and TRBJ2-5; TRBD1 matches 7 bases. This CDR3 has 14 residues. J gave up 2 bases and V 4 bases, and 5 bases lay outside the gene matches. Germline V gene data show CDR1 as SGHNT and CDR2 as YYREEE (reference sequence). In nucleotides, the CDR3 is TGTGCCAGCAGCCTAGGGACAGCACAAGAGACCCAGTACTTC. Translating gives CASSLGTAQETQYF.

This clone has just a few counts. This chain connects TRBV2 to TRBJ1-5; 7 bases are a match to TRBD1. Trimming removed 5 bases from V and 7 bases from J; junction bases left unmatched: 8. This CDR3 has 14 amino acids. CDR1 is SNHLY, CDR2 FYNNEI, per germline. CDR3 sequence reads: CASSRAGGGQPQHF. The CDR3, as DNA: TGTGCCAGCAGTCGCGCAGGGGGTGGGCAGCCCCAGCATTTT.

This clone was detected only once. The chain has TRBV9 and TRBJ1-5; TRBD1 aligns across 9 bases. The germline gives CDR1 SGDLS, CDR2 YYNGEE. CDR3 length equals 15 residues. V lost 4 bases to trimming and J lost 6 bases; unmatched junction nucleotides: 8. This CDR3 is CASSPGQGYFQPQHF. CDR3 nucleotides: TGTGCCAGCAGCCCGGGACAGGGATATTTTCAGCCCCAGCATTTT. Full variable domain (outside the CDR3, taken from reference TRBV9 and TRBJ1-5): DSGVTQTPKHLITATGQRVTLRCSPRSGDLSVYWYQQSLDQGLQFLIQYYNGEERAKGNILERFSAQQFPDLHSELNLSSLELGDSALYFCASSPGQGYFQPQHFGDGTRLSIL.

The V gene is TRBV18, the J gene TRBJ2-3; perhaps TRBD2 as D (6 bases). In germline, CDR1 is KGHSH, CDR2 LQKENI. V was pared by 2 bases and J by 0 bases, with 12 bases between. The CDR3 has 16 amino acids. CDR3 DNA sequence: TGTGCCAGCTCACCAAGGCTAGCGCGTAGCACAGATACGCAGTATTTT. It codes for CASSPRLARSTDTQYF.

This clone was observed once. The J gene is TRBJ2-5, the V gene TRBV9, with D perhaps TRBD1 (6 bases). The V gene lost 0 bases and the J gene lost 4 bases, with 7 bases spanning the gap. Germline CDR1 SGDLS, CDR2 YYNGEE. The CDR3 is 13 amino acids. The CDR3 bases are TGTGCCAGCAGCGTAGGAGGGGGAGAGACCCAGTACTTC. It yields the protein CASSVGGGETQYF.

This chain connects TRBV27 to TRBJ2-1; TRBD2 is a possible D gene (6 bases). Germline values: CDR1 MNHEY, CDR2 SMNVEV (reference sequence). The length of the CDR3 is 14 residues. Between the trimmed V and J ends, which lost 5 bases and 9 bases, there was a span of 17 bases. CDR3: CASSTSGPGGEQFF. The CDR3 nucleotides read TGTGCCAGCAGTACCTCTGGGCCCGGGGGTGAGCAGTTCTTC.

This sequence joins TRBV5-5 and TRBJ2-7; D unresolved. This CDR3 has 14 residues. In germline, CDR1 is SGHKS, CDR2 YYEKEE (reference sequence). Trimming stripped 0 bases from V and 0 bases from J, with 7 bases between. CDR3 DNA sequence: TGTGCCAGCAGCTTGGCCACCTACTCCTACGAGCAGTACTTC. Its translation: CASSLATYSYEQYF.

The chain carries TRBV11-2 and TRBJ2-3; no clear D gene. The CDR3 spans 11 residues. The V gene's germline CDR1 is SGHAT and CDR2 FQNNGV. V was trimmed by 5 bases and J by 5 bases, leaving 5 bases between them. The CDR3 DNA sequence: TGTGCCAGCAGCCCAGGAGATACGCAGTATTTT. This sequence encodes CASSPGDTQYF.

The rearrangement joins TRBV6-5 to TRBJ2-4; 7 nucleotides align to TRBD1. Germline V gene data show CDR1 as MNHEY and CDR2 as SVGAGI. The CDR3 is made up of 13 amino acids. J lost 4 bases, V lost 6 bases, and 3 bases had no gene match. The CDR3 bases are TGTGCCAGCAGCGGGACAGCGAAAAACATTCAGTACTTC. Translation: CASSGTAKNIQYF.

The V gene is TRBV27, the J gene TRBJ2-2; tentative D call: TRBD1 (5 bases). Germline-derived CDR1 and CDR2 are MNHEY and SMNVEV (reference sequence). This CDR3 has 15 amino acids. The V and J ends lost 0 bases and 5 bases respectively, with 10 bases between them. CDR3 DNA: TGTGCCAGCAGTTTATCGGTAGGGGCAACCGGGGAGCTGTTTTTT. It translates to CASSLSVGATGELFF.

The rearrangement joins TRBV19 to TRBJ1-5; 9 nucleotides agree with TRBD1. Trimming cost V 4 bases and J 4 bases; bases outside gene matches: 8. The CDR3 runs 16 residues. Germline loops: CDR1 LNHDA, CDR2 SQIVND (reference sequence). CDR3 loop: CASSTSDRGGNQPQHF. CDR3 nucleotides: TGTGCCAGTAGTACCTCAGACAGGGGGGGGAATCAGCCCCAGCATTTT.

This sequence joins TRBV18 and TRBJ2-2, with D perhaps TRBD2 (5 bases). This CDR3 region has 15 residues. Trimming took 4 bases from V and 1 from J, leaving 10 bases between them. Germline CDR1 is KGHSH and CDR2 is LQKENI. The CDR3 nucleotides are TGTGCCAGCTCACTCCGACGGGAGAACACCGGGGAGCTGTTTTTT. Protein: CASSLRRENTGELFF.

The rearrangement joins TRBV11-3 to TRBJ2-7; a possible D gene is TRBD2 (6 bases). This CDR3 spans 14 amino acids. The germline V and J ends were trimmed by 4 bases and 3 bases, with 13 bases remaining between them. Germline loops: CDR1 SGHNT, CDR2 YENEEA. The CDR3 reads CASSSGGDLYEQYF. The CDR3 region has the DNA TGTGCCAGCAGCTCCGGGGGAGATCTCTACGAGCAGTACTTC.